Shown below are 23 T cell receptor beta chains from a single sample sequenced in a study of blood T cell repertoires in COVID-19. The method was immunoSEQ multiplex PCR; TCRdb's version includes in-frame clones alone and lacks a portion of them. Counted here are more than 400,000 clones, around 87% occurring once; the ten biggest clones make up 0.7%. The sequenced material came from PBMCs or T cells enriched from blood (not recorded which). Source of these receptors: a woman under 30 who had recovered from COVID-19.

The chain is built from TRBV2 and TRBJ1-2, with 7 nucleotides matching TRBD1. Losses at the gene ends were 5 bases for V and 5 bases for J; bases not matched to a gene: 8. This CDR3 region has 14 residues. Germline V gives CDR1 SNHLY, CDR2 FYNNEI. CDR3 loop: CASSRTGTAYGYTF. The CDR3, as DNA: TGTGCCAGCAGTCGAACCGGGACAGCATATGGCTACACCTTC.

The CDR3 DNA sequence: TGTGCCAGCAGTGAGACAGGGATAGCTAACTATGGCTACACCTTC. Amino acids: CASSETGIANYGYTF. This chain links TRBV28 with TRBJ1-2; 7 nucleotides agree with TRBD1. Germline V CDR1 and CDR2: MDHEN, SYDVKM. This CDR3 contains 15 residues. V trimming: 5 bases; J trimming: 0 bases; junction bases outside the gene matches: 6.

The DNA for the CDR3 is TGCAGCGTTGGTAACCCAGGGGGCAATGAGCAGTTCTTC. It encodes CSVGNPGGNEQFF. The rearrangement links TRBV29-1 to TRBJ2-1; 7 nucleotides match TRBD1. CDR3 size: 13 residues. J lost 6 bases, V lost 4 bases, and 6 bases had no gene match. Germline V CDR1 and CDR2: SQVTM, ANQGSEA.

CDR3 nucleotide sequence: TGTGCCAGCGCTCAACCGAGGGAGTCTAACTATGGCTACACCTTC. This sequence encodes CASAQPRESNYGYTF. J is TRBJ1-2 and V is TRBV6-5; D call uncertain. V lost 8 bases, J lost 0 bases, and 16 bases lay in between. The CDR3 is 15 residues long. Germline V lookup: CDR1 MNHEY, CDR2 SVGAGI.

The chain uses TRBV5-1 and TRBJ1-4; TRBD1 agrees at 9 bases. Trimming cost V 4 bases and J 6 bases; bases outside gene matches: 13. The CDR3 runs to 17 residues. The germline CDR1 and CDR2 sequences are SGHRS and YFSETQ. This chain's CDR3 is CASSLDRGDVEYEKLFF. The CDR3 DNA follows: TGCGCCAGCAGCCTGGACAGGGGCGATGTCGAATATGAAAAACTGTTTTTT.

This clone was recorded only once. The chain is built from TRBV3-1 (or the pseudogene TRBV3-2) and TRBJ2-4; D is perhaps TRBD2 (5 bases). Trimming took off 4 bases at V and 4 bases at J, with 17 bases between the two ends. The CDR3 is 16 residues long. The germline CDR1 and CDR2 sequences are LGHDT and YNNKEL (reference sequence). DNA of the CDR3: TGTGCCAGCAGCCTCCCAGCACGGGGTGGGAAAAACATTCAGTACTTC. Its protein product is CASSLPARGGKNIQYF.

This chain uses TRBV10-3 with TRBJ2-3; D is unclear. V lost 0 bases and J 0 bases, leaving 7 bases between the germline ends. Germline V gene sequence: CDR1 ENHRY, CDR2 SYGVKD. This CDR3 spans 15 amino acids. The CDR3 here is CAISESAPSTDTQYF. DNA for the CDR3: TGTGCCATCAGTGAGTCGGCCCCCAGCACAGATACGCAGTATTTT.

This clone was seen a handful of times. The CDR3 is CAISESTGANTEAFF. Written as DNA, the CDR3 is TGTGCCATCAGTGAGTCAACAGGGGCGAACACTGAAGCTTTCTTT. This rearrangement joins TRBV10-3 to TRBJ1-1; 7 nucleotides match TRBD1. This CDR3 is built from 15 residues. The germline gives CDR1 ENHRY, CDR2 SYGVKD. V lost 0 bases to trimming and J lost 1 base; unmatched junction nucleotides: 2.

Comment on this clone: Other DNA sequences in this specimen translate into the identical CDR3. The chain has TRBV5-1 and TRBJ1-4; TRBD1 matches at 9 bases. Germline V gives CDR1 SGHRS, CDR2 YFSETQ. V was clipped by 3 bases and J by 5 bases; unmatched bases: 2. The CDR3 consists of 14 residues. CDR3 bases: TGCGCCAGCAGCTCAGGGACAGGGAATGAAAAACTGTTTTTT. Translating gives CASSSGTGNEKLFF.

As DNA, the CDR3 is TGTGCCAGCACCCAGGACAGGGTTTCTAGAAACACCATATATTTT. Encoded protein: CASTQDRVSRNTIYF. This chain connects TRBV28 to TRBJ1-3; the match to TRBD1 covers 8 bases. Germline lookup yields CDR1 MDHEN and CDR2 SYDVKM. J lost 5 bases, V lost 7 bases, and 10 bases had no gene match. CDR3 length: 15 amino acids.

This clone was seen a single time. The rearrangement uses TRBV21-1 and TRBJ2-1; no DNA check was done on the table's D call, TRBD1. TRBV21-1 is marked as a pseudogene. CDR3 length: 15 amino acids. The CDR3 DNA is TGTGCCAGCAGCAAATTAAGGGACAGGGGCCATGAGCAGTTCTTC. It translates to CASSKLRDRGHEQFF.

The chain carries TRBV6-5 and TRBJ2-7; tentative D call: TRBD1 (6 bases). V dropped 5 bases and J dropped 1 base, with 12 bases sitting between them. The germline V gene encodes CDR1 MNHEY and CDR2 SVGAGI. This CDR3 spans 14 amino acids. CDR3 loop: CASSNRQESYEQYF. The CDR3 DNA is TGTGCCAGCAGTAACCGACAGGAGTCCTACGAGCAGTACTTC.

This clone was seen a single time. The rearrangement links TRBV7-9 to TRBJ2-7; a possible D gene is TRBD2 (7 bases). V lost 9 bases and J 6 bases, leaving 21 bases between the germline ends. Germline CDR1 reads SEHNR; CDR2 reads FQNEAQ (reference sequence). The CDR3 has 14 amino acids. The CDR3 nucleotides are TGTGCCAGGGAACGGGGGGCCAATAGCTCCGAGCAGTACTTC. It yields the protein CARERGANSSEQYF.

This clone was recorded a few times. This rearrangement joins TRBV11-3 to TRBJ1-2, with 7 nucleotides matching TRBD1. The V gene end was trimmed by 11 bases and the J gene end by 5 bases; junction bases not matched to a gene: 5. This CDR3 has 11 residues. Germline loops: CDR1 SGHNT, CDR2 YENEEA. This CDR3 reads CAPYRGYGYTF. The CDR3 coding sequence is TGTGCCCCCTACAGGGGATATGGCTACACCTTC.

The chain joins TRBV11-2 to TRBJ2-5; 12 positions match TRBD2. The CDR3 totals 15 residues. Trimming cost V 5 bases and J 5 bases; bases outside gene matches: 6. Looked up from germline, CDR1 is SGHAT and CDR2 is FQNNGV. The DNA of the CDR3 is TGTGCCAGCAGCCCTAGCGGGGGGGTCCTCGAGACCCAGTACTTC. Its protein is CASSPSGGVLETQYF.

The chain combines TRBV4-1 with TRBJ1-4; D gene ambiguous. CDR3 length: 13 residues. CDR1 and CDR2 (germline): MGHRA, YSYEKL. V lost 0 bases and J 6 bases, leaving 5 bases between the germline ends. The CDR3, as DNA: TGCGCCAGCAGCCAAGACGGGTATGAAAAACTGTTTTTT. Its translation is CASSQDGYEKLFF.

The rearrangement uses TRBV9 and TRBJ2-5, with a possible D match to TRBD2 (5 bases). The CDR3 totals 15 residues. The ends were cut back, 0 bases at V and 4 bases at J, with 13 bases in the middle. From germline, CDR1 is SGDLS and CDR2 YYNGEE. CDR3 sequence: CASSVDGSELETQYF. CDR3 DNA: TGTGCCAGCAGCGTAGACGGTAGCGAGTTAGAGACCCAGTACTTC.

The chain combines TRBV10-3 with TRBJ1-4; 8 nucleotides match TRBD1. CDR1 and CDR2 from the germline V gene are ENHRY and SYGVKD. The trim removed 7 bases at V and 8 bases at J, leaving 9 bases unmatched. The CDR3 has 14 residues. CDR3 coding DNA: TGTGCCATCATCGCGACAGGGGTGCGAGAAAAACTGTTTTTT. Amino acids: CAIIATGVREKLFF.

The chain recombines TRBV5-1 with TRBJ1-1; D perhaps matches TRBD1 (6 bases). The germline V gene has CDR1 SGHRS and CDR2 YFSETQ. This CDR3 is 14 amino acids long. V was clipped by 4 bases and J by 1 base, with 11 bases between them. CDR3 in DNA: TGCGCCAGCAGCGGGGGACACCAGAACACTGAAGCTTTCTTT. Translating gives CASSGGHQNTEAFF.

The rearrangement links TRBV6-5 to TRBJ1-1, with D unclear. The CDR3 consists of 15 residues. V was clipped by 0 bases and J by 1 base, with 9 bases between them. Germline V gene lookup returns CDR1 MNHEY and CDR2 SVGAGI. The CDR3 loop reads CASSYSRSTNTEAFF. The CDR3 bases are TGTGCCAGCAGTTACTCGAGATCTACGAACACTGAAGCTTTCTTT.

In DNA form, the CDR3 reads TGTGCCAGCAGCCCGGGGACAGGCTCACAACTTGGGCAGTTCTTC. Protein: CASSPGTGSQLGQFF. The chain is built from TRBV5-4 and TRBJ2-1; 8 nucleotides align to TRBD1. CDR3 length: 15 residues. J gave up 12 bases and V 4 bases, and 15 bases lay outside the gene matches. Germline V gene sequence: CDR1 SGHNT, CDR2 YYREEE (reference sequence). Full variable domain (outside the CDR3, taken from reference TRBV5-4 and TRBJ2-1): ETGVTQSPTHLIKTRGQQVTLRCSSQSGHNTVSWYQQALGQGPQFIFQYYREEENGRGNFPPRFSGLQFPNYSSELNVNALELDDSALYLCASSPGTGSQLGQFFGPGTRLTVL.

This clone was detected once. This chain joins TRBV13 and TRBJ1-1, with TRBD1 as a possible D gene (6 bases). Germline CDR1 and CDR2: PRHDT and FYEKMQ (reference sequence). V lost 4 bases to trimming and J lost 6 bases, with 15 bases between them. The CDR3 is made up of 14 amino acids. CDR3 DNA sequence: TGTGCCAGCAGCTGGGGACACGGTGTGGCTGAAGCTTTCTTT. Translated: CASSWGHGVAEAFF.

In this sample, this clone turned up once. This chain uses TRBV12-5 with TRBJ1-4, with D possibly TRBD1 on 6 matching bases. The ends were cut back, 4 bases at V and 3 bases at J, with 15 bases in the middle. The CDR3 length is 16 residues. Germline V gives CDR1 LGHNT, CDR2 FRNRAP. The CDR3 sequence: CASGSVRGPANEKLFF. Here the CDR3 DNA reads TGTGCTAGTGGTTCCGTCAGGGGTCCAGCTAATGAAAAACTGTTTTTT.